Only a few counts were recorded for the clone carrying this T cell receptor (beta chain). This CDR3 is 12 amino acids long. Trimming pared 5 bases from V and 6 bases from J, leaving 11 bases between. These data belong to a study of blood T cell repertoires in COVID-19. About the research overall: Samples of COVID-19 (acute and convalescent) were obtained from the United States, Italy and Spain. From T cells, B-cell-depleted T cells, or PBMCs came the material, which was cDNA or gDNA.

Authors' data handling: Amplification from reference gene primers served as the basis for estimated nucleated cell counts. The table came from immunoSEQ multiplex PCR; TCRdb's copy has only in-frame clones and leaves some out. D and trimming come from the DNA, and the V and J calls and clone size come from that table. Among about 140,000 clones listed, about 86% were seen once. The chain links TRBV12-3 or TRBV12-4 to TRBJ2-7; no definite D call. This TCR derives from a human donor in a cohort sampled during active COVID-19. Specimen: peripheral blood. The CDR3 DNA reads TGTGCCAGCAGTCCGCTAGTGAGCGAGCAGTACTTC. Translation gives CASSPLVSEQYF.